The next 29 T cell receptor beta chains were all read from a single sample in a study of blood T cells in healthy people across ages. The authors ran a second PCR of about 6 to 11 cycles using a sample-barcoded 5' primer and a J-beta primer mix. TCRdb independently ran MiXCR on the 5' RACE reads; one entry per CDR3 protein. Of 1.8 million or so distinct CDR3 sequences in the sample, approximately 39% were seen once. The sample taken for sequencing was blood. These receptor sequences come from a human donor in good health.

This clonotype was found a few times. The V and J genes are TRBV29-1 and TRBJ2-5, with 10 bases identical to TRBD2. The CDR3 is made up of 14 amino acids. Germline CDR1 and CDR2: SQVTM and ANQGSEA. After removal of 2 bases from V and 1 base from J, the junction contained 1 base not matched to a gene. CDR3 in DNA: TGCAGCGTTGAAAGCGGGGGGGGCCAAGAGACCCAGTACTTC. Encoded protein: CSVESGGGQETQYF. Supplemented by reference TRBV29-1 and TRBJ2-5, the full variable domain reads SAVISQKPSRDICQRGTSLTIQCQVDSQVTMMFWYRQQPGQSLTLIATANQGSEATYESGFVIDKFPISRPNLTFSTLTVSNMSPEDSSIYLCSVESGGGQETQYFGPGTRLLVL.

The chain's CDR3 is CASSSYRGPGETQYF. The CDR3 DNA follows: TGTGCCAGCAGCTCGTATCGGGGGCCCGGGGAGACCCAGTACTTC. This chain links TRBV7-9 with TRBJ2-5; D is perhaps TRBD1 or TRBD2 (6 bases each). This CDR3 comprises 15 residues. V was clipped by 4 bases and J by 5 bases, with 17 bases between them. CDR1 is SEHNR and CDR2 is FQNEAQ in the germline V gene (reference sequence). Combining the CDR3 with reference TRBV7-9 and TRBJ2-5 gives the whole variable domain DTGVSQNPRHKITKRGQNVTFRCDPISEHNRLYWYRQTLGQGPEFLTYFQNEAQLEKSRLLSDRFSAERPKGSFSTLEIQRTEQGDSAMYLCASSSYRGPGETQYFGPGTRLLVL.

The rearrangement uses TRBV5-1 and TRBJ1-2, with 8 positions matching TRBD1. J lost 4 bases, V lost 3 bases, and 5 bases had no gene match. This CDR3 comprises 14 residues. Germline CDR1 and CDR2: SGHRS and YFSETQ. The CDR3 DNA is TGCGCCAGCAGCTCGGAACAGGGGGGCTATGGCTACACCTTC. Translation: CASSSEQGGYGYTF.

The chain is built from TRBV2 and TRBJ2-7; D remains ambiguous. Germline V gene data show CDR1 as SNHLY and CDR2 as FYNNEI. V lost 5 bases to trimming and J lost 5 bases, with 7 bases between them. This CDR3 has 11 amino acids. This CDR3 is CASSRYDEQYV. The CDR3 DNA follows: TGTGCCAGCAGTAGGTACGACGAGCAGTACGTC.

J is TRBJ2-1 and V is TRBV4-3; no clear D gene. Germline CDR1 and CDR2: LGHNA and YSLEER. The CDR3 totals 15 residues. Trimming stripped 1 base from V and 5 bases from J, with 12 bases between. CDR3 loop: CASSQGRVRHNEQFF. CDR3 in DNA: TGCGCCAGCAGCCAAGGACGGGTACGCCACAATGAGCAGTTCTTC.

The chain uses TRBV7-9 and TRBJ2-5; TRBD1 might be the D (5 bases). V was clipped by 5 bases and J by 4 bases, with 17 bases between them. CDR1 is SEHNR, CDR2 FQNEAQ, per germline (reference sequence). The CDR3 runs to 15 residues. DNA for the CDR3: TGTGCCAGCAGCGTAGGGGTATCGTCCGGAGAGACCCAGTACTTC. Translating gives CASSVGVSSGETQYF.

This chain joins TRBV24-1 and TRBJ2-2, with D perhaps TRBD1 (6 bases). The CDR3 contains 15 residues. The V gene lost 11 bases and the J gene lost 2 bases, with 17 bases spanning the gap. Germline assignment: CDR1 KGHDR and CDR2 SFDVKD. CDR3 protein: CAKDSGTPNTGELFF. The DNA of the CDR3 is TGTGCCAAGGACTCCGGGACACCTAACACCGGGGAGCTGTTTTTT.

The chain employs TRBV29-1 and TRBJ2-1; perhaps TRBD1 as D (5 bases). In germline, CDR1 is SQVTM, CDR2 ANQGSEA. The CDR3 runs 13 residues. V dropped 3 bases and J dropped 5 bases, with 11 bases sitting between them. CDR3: CSVEKAGHNEQFF. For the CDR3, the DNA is TGCAGCGTTGAGAAAGCAGGGCACAATGAGCAGTTCTTC.

CDR3 DNA sequence: TGCAGCGTTGAAGGGGAGGGGACCGAGAGCACAGATACGCAGTATTTT. Protein product: CSVEGEGTESTDTQYF. The chain employs TRBV29-1 and TRBJ2-3; 7 nucleotides line up with TRBD2. The CDR3 spans 16 residues. Germline loops: CDR1 SQVTM, CDR2 ANQGSEA. Trimming at V came to 1 base and at J to 0 bases, leaving 7 bases not matched to a gene.

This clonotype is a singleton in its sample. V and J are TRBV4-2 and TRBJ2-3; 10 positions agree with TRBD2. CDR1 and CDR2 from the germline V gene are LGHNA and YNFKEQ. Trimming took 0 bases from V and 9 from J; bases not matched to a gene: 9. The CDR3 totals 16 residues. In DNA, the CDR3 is TGTGCCAGCAGCCAAGATGTGGAGCGGGGGGGACCAACGCAGTATTTT. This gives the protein CASSQDVERGGPTQYF.

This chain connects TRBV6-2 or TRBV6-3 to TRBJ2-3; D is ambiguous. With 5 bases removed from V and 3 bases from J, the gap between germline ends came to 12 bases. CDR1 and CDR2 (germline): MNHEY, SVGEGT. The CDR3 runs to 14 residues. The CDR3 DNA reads TGTGCCAGCAGTCGCCCATCTTTGACAGATACGCAGTATTTT. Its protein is CASSRPSLTDTQYF.

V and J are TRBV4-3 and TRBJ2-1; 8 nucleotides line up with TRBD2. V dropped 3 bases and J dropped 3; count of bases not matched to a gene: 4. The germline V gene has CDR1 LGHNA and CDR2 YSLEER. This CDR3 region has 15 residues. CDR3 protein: CASSHVAGIYNEQFF. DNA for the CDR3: TGCGCCAGCAGCCACGTAGCGGGGATCTACAATGAGCAGTTCTTC.

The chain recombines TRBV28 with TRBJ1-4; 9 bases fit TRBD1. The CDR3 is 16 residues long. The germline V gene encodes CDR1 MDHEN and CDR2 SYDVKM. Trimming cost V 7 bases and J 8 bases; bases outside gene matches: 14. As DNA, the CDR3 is TGTGCCAGCATCCCCTACCGGGACAGGGAACCAGAAAAACTGTTTTTT. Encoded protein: CASIPYRDREPEKLFF.

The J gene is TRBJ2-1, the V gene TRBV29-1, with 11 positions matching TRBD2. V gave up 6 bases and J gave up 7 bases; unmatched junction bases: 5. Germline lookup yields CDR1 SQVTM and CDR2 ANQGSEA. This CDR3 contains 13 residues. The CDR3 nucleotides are TGCAGCGTATCTAGCGGGGGGTCGAATGAGCAGTTCTTC. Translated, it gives CSVSSGGSNEQFF.

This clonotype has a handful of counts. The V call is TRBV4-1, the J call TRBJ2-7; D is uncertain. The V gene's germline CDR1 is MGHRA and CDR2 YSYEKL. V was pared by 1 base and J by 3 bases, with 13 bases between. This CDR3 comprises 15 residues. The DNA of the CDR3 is TGCGCCAGCAGCCAAGTGGCAATTTTTAACTACGAGCAGTACTTC. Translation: CASSQVAIFNYEQYF.

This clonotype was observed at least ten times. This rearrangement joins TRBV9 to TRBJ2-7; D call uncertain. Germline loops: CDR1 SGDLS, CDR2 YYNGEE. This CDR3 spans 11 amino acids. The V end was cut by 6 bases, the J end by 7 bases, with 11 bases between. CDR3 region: CASISLGEQYF. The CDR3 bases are TGTGCCAGCATCTCCTTGGGGGAGCAGTACTTC.

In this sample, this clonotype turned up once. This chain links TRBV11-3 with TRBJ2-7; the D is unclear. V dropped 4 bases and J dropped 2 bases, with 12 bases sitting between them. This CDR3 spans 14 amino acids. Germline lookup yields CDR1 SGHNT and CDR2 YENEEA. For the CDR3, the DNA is TGTGCCAGCAGCTCAACCGGGCCCCCCTACGAGCAGTACTTC. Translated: CASSSTGPPYEQYF. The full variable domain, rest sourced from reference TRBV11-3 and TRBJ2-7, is EAGVVQSPRYKIIEKKQPVAFWCNPISGHNTLYWYLQNLGQGPELLIRYENEEAVDDSQLPKDRFSAERLKGVDSTLKIQPAELGDSAVYLCASSSTGPPYEQYFGPGTRLTVT.

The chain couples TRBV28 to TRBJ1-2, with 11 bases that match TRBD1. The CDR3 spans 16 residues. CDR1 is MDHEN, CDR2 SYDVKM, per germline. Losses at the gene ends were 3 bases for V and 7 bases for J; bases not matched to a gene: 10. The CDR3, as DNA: TGTGCCAGCAGTTTCCTCCCCGGGACAGGGGGTGGTGGCTACACCTTC. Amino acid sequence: CASSFLPGTGGGGYTF.

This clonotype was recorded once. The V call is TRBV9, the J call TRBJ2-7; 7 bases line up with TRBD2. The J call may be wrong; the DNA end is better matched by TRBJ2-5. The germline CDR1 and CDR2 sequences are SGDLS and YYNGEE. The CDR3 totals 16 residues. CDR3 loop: CASSVGGGEGLETQYF. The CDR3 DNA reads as TGTGCCAGCAGCGTAGGGGGAGGGGAGGGATTGGAGACCCAGTACTTC.

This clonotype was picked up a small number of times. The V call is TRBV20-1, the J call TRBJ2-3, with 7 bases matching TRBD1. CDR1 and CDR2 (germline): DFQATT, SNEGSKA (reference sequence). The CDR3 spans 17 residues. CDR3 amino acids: CTLHGGGQAVKQITQYF. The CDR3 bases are TGCACCCTGCACGGAGGAGGACAGGCTGTCAAACAGATAACGCAGTATTTT.

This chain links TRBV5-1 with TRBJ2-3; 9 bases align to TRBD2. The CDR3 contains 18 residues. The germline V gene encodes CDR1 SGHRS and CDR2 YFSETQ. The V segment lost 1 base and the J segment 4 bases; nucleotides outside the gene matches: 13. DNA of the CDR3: TGCGCCAGCAGCTTGAGGCTACATTCAGCGGGGGGTTCAGATACGCAGTATTTT. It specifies CASSLRLHSAGGSDTQYF.

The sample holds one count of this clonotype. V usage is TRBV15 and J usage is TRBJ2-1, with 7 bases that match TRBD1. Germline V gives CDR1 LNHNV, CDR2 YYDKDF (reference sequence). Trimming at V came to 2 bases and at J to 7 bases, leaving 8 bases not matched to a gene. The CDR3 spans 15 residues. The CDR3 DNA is TGTGCCACCAGCAGAATAGGGGACAGCTTTAATGAGCAGTTCTTC. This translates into CATSRIGDSFNEQFF.

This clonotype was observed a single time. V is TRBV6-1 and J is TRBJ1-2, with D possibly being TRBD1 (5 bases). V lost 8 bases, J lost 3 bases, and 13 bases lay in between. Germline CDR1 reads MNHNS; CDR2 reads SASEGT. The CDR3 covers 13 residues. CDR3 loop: CASPREGDYGYTF. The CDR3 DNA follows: TGTGCCAGCCCTCGTGAAGGGGACTATGGCTACACCTTC.

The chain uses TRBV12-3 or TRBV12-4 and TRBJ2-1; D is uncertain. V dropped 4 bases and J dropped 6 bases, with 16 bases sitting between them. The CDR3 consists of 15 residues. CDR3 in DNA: TGTGCCAGCAGTTCCACGAATCCAGGACCCAATGAGCAGTTCTTC. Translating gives CASSSTNPGPNEQFF.

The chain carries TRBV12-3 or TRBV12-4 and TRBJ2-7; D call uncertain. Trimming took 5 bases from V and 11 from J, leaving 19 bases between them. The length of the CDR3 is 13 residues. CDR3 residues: CASSVMKRAPEYF. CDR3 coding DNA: TGTGCCAGCAGTGTAATGAAAAGGGCACCCGAGTACTTC.

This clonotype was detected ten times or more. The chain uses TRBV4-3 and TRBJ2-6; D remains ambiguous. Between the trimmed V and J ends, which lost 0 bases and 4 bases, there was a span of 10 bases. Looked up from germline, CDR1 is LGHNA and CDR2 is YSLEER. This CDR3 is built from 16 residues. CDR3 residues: CASSQDWTAGANVLTF. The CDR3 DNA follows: TGCGCCAGCAGCCAAGATTGGACGGCGGGGGCCAACGTCCTGACTTTC.

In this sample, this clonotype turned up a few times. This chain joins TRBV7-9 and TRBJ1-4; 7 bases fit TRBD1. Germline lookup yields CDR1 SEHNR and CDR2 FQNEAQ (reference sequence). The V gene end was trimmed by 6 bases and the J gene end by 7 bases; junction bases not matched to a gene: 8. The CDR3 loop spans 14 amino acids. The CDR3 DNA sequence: TGTGCCAGCAGTTTCAGGGGGTCTACTGAAAAACTGTTTTTT. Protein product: CASSFRGSTEKLFF.

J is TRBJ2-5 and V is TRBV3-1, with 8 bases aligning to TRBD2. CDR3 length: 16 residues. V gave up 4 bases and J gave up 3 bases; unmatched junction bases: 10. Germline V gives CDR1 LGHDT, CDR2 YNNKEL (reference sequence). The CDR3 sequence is CASSPLSGGVKETQYF. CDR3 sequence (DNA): TGTGCCAGCAGCCCATTATCGGGAGGGGTTAAAGAGACCCAGTACTTC.

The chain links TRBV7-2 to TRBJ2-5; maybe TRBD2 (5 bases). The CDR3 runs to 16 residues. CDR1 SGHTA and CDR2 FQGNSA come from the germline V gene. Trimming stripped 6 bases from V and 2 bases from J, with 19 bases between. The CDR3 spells CASRTLSGWRQETQYF. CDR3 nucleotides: TGTGCCAGCAGGACTCTAAGCGGTTGGAGACAAGAGACCCAGTACTTC.